These 19 T cell receptor beta chains originate from one sample sequenced in a study of T cells in Graves' hyperthyroidism and ophthalmopathy. Using RNA transcripts as the source, TCR beta CDR3 regions were amplified. First-round RT-PCR of the TCR CDR3 relied on the HTBI primer set. Via MiXCR, TCRdb re-called the multiplex PCR reads, giving one row per CDR3 protein. The repertoire holds 450,000 to 550,000 distinct CDR3 sequences, with around 24% as singletons. Sequencing used blood. These receptors came from a woman in her twenties or thirties with Graves' ophthalmopathy.

This clonotype was observed at least ten times. This chain links TRBV7-2 with TRBJ2-5; 9 bases fit TRBD2. The V segment lost 3 bases and the J segment 0 bases; nucleotides outside the gene matches: 5. The CDR3 runs 16 residues. Per the germline V gene, CDR1 is SGHTA and CDR2 is FQGNSA. CDR3 DNA: TGTGCCAGCAGCTTTAATAGCGGGGGAAACCAAGAGACCCAGTACTTC. As protein: CASSFNSGGNQETQYF.

At least ten counts were recorded for this clonotype. The chain uses TRBV27 and TRBJ2-7, with D unresolved. The V and J ends lost 2 bases and 0 bases respectively, with 5 bases between them. There are 13 residues in the CDR3. Germline CDR1 MNHEY, CDR2 SMNVEV (reference sequence). The DNA for the CDR3 is TGTGCCAGCAGTTTAATGCCCTCCTACGAGCAGTACTTC. It translates to CASSLMPSYEQYF.

This clonotype was found a few times. V is TRBV18 and J is TRBJ1-5; D is possibly TRBD1 (5 bases). The CDR3 spans 14 residues. Germline values: CDR1 KGHSH, CDR2 LQKENI. V shed 3 bases and J shed 6 bases, with 12 bases lying between them. The DNA of the CDR3 is TGTGCCAGCTCACCGGGAGGGGCCGGTCAGCCCCAGCATTTT. It yields the protein CASSPGGAGQPQHF.

Many counts were recorded for this clonotype. The chain has TRBV12-5 and TRBJ2-5; possibly TRBD2 for D (5 bases). The length of the CDR3 is 13 residues. In germline, CDR1 is LGHNT, CDR2 FRNRAP. The ends were cut back, 6 bases at V and 4 bases at J, with 12 bases in the middle. The CDR3 nucleotides are TGTGCTAGTGGCACCGGGGTATTAGAGACCCAGTACTTC. Translated, it gives CASGTGVLETQYF.

This clonotype was counted ten times or more. The rearrangement joins TRBV15 to TRBJ1-1; D possibly corresponds to TRBD1 (5 bases). The V and J ends lost 0 bases and 1 base respectively, with 6 bases between them. Germline assignment: CDR1 LNHNV and CDR2 YYDKDF (reference sequence). The CDR3 is made up of 14 amino acids. The CDR3 region is CATSRDRANTEAFF. In DNA, the CDR3 is TGTGCCACCAGCAGAGACAGGGCGAACACTGAAGCTTTCTTT.

This clonotype was seen at least ten times. The chain carries TRBV6-5 and TRBJ2-2; a weak D match, TRBD1 (6 bases). Deletions cut 6 bases from V and 0 bases from J, with 11 bases between. CDR3 length: 15 amino acids. Germline V gene data show CDR1 as MNHEY and CDR2 as SVGAGI. The CDR3 sequence is CASRPGVANTGELFF. The CDR3 DNA is TGTGCCAGCAGGCCAGGGGTCGCGAACACCGGGGAGCTGTTTTTT.

A few counts support this clonotype. V is TRBV5-4 and J is TRBJ1-1; D gene unclear. The CDR3 is 14 residues long. From germline, CDR1 is SGHNT and CDR2 YYREEE (reference sequence). Trimming removed 2 bases at V and 6 bases at J, with 14 bases between. The DNA of the CDR3 is TGTGCCAGCAGCTTCATGAATTCTCCAGCTGAAGCTTTCTTT. Translation: CASSFMNSPAEAFF.

This clonotype was recorded at least ten times. The rearrangement uses TRBV24-1 and TRBJ2-7; no clear D gene. From germline, CDR1 is KGHDR and CDR2 SFDVKD. V lost 4 bases, J lost 2 bases, and 8 bases lay in between. The CDR3 has 13 amino acids. In DNA, the CDR3 is TGTGCCACCAGTGACGTTGCCACCTACGAGCAGTACTTC. Translating it yields CATSDVATYEQYF.

The rearrangement links TRBV18 to TRBJ2-7; TRBD1 matches at 7 bases. The length of the CDR3 is 14 residues. Germline-derived CDR1 and CDR2 are KGHSH and LQKENI. The V segment lost 6 bases and the J segment 4 bases; nucleotides outside the gene matches: 9. CDR3 region: CASSELGQIYEQYF. The DNA for the CDR3 is TGTGCCAGCTCGGAACTGGGACAGATTTACGAGCAGTACTTC.

Many counts were recorded for this clonotype. The rearrangement joins TRBV24-1 to TRBJ1-5; D is perhaps TRBD1 (6 bases). Germline-derived CDR1 and CDR2 are KGHDR and SFDVKD. The V and J ends lost 4 bases and 4 bases respectively, with 16 bases between them. This CDR3 contains 16 residues. This chain's CDR3 is CATSDPRGGENQPQHF. The CDR3 coding sequence is TGTGCCACCAGTGACCCCCGAGGGGGAGAGAATCAGCCCCAGCATTTT.

This clonotype has more than one count but fewer than ten. The chain combines TRBV5-1 with TRBJ2-7; 9 nucleotides agree with TRBD1. Germline values: CDR1 SGHRS, CDR2 YFSETQ. V shed 4 bases, J shed 2 bases, and the junction held 7 bases outside the gene matches. CDR3 length equals 15 residues. The CDR3 spells CASSRGQGPTYEQYF. The CDR3 DNA reads TGCGCCAGCAGCCGAGGACAGGGGCCCACCTACGAGCAGTACTTC.

The chain carries TRBV6-1 and TRBJ1-2, with 8 bases lining up with TRBD1. V shed 4 bases and J 8 bases; nucleotides not matched to a gene: 6. The CDR3 is 13 amino acids. Germline V CDR1 and CDR2: MNHNS, SASEGT. This CDR3 is CASSADRGGGYTF. The CDR3 bases are TGTGCCAGCAGTGCAGACAGGGGCGGAGGCTACACCTTC.

In its sample, this clonotype was seen many times. This chain joins TRBV24-1 and TRBJ2-2; D unclear. Germline lookup yields CDR1 KGHDR and CDR2 SFDVKD. V lost 6 bases and J lost 2, with 12 bases in between. The CDR3 loop spans 15 amino acids. CDR3 coding DNA: TGTGCCACCAGTCGGGCGGAAACTAACACCGGGGAGCTGTTTTTT. It is translated as CATSRAETNTGELFF.

This clonotype was detected a few times. The gene calls are TRBV19 and TRBJ1-1; D call uncertain. CDR3 size: 16 residues. The germline gives CDR1 LNHDA, CDR2 SQIVND (reference sequence). V lost 3 bases and J 2 bases, leaving 16 bases between the germline ends. CDR3 DNA sequence: TGTGCCAGTAGTATGTCGGGAGGGCTACCAAACACTGAAGCTTTCTTT. It codes for CASSMSGGLPNTEAFF.

This clonotype showed up just a few times. The chain links TRBV12-3 or TRBV12-4 to TRBJ2-2; D unclear. V was cut by 0 bases and J by 5 bases, with 10 bases left in between. CDR3 length: 15 residues. CDR3 loop: CASSLAGLGTGELFF. CDR3 sequence (DNA): TGTGCCAGCAGTTTAGCCGGGTTGGGTACCGGGGAGCTGTTTTTT.

This clonotype was seen many times. This CDR3 is CASSLAPKRNSGNTIYF. In DNA form, the CDR3 reads TGTGCCAGCAGCTTAGCCCCGAAGAGGAACTCTGGAAACACCATATATTTT. The rearrangement links TRBV7-2 to TRBJ1-3, with D unclear. Looked up from germline, CDR1 is SGHTA and CDR2 is FQGNSA. V lost 0 bases and J 0 bases, leaving 12 bases between the germline ends. The CDR3 is 17 amino acids.

The V and J genes are TRBV5-1 and TRBJ2-7, with D maybe TRBD2 (6 bases). This CDR3 has 13 amino acids. V gave up 7 bases and J gave up 7 bases, with 18 bases separating them. CDR1 SGHRS and CDR2 YFSETQ come from the germline V gene. The DNA for the CDR3 is TGCGCCAGCGGGAGGACAACCTACGATGAGCAGTACTTC. This gives the protein CASGRTTYDEQYF.

This clonotype was observed a few times. The chain employs TRBV6-1 and TRBJ1-1, with TRBD1 matching over 9 bases. The CDR3 spans 19 residues. Unmatched junction bases numbered 15, after V lost 4 bases and J lost 0 bases. Germline CDR1 reads MNHNS; CDR2 reads SASEGT. CDR3 DNA: TGTGCCAGCAGTGGGGACCTCGGGACAGGGATTAATTTGAACACTGAAGCTTTCTTT. Its protein is CASSGDLGTGINLNTEAFF.

This clonotype was recorded at least ten times. CDR3 in amino acids: CASSLSELSLNTGELFF. The CDR3 DNA follows: TGCGCCAGCAGCTTATCGGAACTATCACTTAACACCGGGGAGCTGTTTTTT. The rearrangement joins TRBV5-1 to TRBJ2-2; D gene ambiguous. Germline values: CDR1 SGHRS, CDR2 YFSETQ. V was shortened by 2 bases and J by 2 bases, with 16 bases between the two germline ends. The CDR3 has 17 residues.